This TCR beta chain was profiled in a study of identifying expanded T cells in peripheral blood. Study-level results: Variance in clone template counts between two-week samples significantly increased with total template count across all healthy donors. Technical replicates showed approximately 1.2 changed clones; around two weeks 15 to 20; four weeks 19.

Repertoires were generated with immunoSEQ multiplex PCR, while TCRdb's copy carries only in-frame clones and drops some. The table includes under 70,000 clones, more than 75% detected once. A few counts support this clone. Its antigen is not identified. The TCR sequence derives from a person aged 18-70 years in good health. Source material: blood.

In nucleotides, the CDR3 is TGTGCCATCAGAGGACAGGGAAATTCACCCCTCCACTTT. Its translation: CAIRGQGNSPLHF. V and J are TRBV10-3 and TRBJ1-6, with 8 bases fitting TRBD1. With 6 bases clipped from V and 7 bases from J, the junction kept 2 bases outside the gene matches. Germline V lookup: CDR1 ENHRY, CDR2 SYGVKD. This CDR3 is 13 amino acids long.